This T cell receptor (beta chain) originates from a study of blood T cell repertoires in COVID-19. As for the study in general: Researchers got acute and convalescent COVID-19 samples from the United States, Italy and Spain.

As processed by the authors: Estimates of nucleated cell counts were drawn from the amplification of reference gene primers. Here immunoSEQ multiplex PCR was the method, and the copy in TCRdb shows in-frame clones only, minus some. The V and J calls and the clone size are those of that table, but D and trimming were determined from the DNA. This table has 150,000 to 160,000 clones, 75% to 90% appearing once. This CDR3 has 12 residues. Germline values: CDR1 SNHLY, CDR2 FYNNEI. V was pared by 0 bases and J by 8 bases, with 8 bases between. The TCR was taken from a woman aged 40-49 years with acute or convalescent COVID-19. The gene calls are TRBV2 and TRBJ2-7; no firm D call. Input material: peripheral blood. CDR3 sequence: CASSEASYKQYF. CDR3 DNA sequence: TGTGCCAGCAGTGAAGCTAGCTATAAGCAGTACTTC.